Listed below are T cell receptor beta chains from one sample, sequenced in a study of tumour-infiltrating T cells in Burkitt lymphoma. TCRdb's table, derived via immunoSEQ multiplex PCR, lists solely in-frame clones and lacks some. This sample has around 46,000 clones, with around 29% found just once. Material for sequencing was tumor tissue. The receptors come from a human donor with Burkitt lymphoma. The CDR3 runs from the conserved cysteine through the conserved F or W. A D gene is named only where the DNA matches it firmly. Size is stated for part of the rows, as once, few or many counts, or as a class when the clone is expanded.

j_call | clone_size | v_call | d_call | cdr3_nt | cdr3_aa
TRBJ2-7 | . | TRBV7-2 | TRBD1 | TGTGCCAGCAGCTTCACAGACAGGGACGAGCAGTACTTC | CASSFTDRDEQYF
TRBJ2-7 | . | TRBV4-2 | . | TGTGCCAGCAGCCAAGCGGGGGAGGTGCGGGAGCAGTACTTC | CASSQAGEVREQYF
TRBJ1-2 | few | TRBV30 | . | TGTGGATGGAGGAGGGACTATGGCTACACCTTC | CGWRRDYGYTF
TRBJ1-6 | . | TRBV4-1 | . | TGCGCCAGCAGCCACACCAATTCACCCCTCCACTTT | CASSHTNSPLHF
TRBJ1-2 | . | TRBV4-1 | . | TGCGCCAGCAGCCAAGGCGGTGATGGCTACACCTTC | CASSQGGDGYTF
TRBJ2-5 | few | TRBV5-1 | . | TGCGCCAGCAGCCCGGGGACGGATAGGGAGACCCAGTACTTC | CASSPGTDRETQYF
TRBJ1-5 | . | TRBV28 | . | TGTGCCAGCGGGGGGTATAGCAATCAGCCCCAGCATTTT | CASGGYSNQPQHF
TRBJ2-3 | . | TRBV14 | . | TGTGCCAGCAGCCAAGATCGACGGGGCGGGAAGGCAGATACGCAGTATTTT | CASSQDRRGGKADTQYF
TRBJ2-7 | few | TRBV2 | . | TGTGCCAGCCTGTTCCGGCAGGGATCCTACGAGCAGTACTTC | CASLFRQGSYEQYF
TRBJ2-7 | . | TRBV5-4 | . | TGTGCCAGCAGCATGTCGGGACGGACCTACGAGCAGTACTTC | CASSMSGRTYEQYF
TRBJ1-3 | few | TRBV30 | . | TGTGCCTGGAGTGGGTGGGGTGTTGGAAACACCATATATTTT | CAWSGWGVGNTIYF
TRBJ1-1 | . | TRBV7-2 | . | TGTGCCAGCAGCCTTGCGGGGTGGGCTGAAGCTTTCTTT | CASSLAGWAEAFF
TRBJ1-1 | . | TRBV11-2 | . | TGTGCCAGCAGCTTAAGCCCGGATTTGAACACTGAAGCTTTCTTT | CASSLSPDLNTEAFF
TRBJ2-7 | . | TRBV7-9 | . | TGTGCCAGCAGCTTAGATGTCACAACTGGCGAGCAGTACTTC | CASSLDVTTGEQYF
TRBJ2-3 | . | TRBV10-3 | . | TGCACCAACACAGATACGCAGTATTTT | CTNTDTQYF
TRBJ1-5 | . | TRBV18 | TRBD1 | TGTGCCAGCTCACCGGGACAGGGGGTGGCTCAGCCCCAGCATTTT | CASSPGQGVAQPQHF
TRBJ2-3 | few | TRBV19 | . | TGTGCCAGTAGTATGGGTCGGCCAGATACGCAGTATTTT | CASSMGRPDTQYF
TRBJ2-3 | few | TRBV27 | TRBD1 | TGTGCCAGCAGAAAGGGACAGGGATGGCCAGATACGCAGTATTTT | CASRKGQGWPDTQYF
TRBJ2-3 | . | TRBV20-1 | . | TGCAGTGCTAGAGGTGGAGATACGCAGTATTTT | CSARGGDTQYF
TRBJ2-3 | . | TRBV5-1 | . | TGCGCCAGCAGCTTGTCACCAGGGAGCACAGATACGCAGTATTTT | CASSLSPGSTDTQYF
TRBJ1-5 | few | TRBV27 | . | TGTGCCAGCAGTTTATTCTACCAGGCGGGCAATCAGCCCCAGCATTTT | CASSLFYQAGNQPQHF
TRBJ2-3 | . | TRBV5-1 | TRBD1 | TGCGCCAGCAGCTTGGGGGACAGACTCCCCACAGATACGCAGTATTTT | CASSLGDRLPTDTQYF
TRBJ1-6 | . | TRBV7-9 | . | TGTGCCAGCAGCTTAACGGGAGATTCACCCCTCCACTTT | CASSLTGDSPLHF
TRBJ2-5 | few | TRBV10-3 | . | TGTGCCATCAGTGGCGGACGAGGGGAGACCCAGTACTTC | CAISGGRGETQYF
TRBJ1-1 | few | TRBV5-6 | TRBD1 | TGTGCCAGCAGCGCACGCGGGACAGGGATGCTCGAGGGAGCTTTCTTT | CASSARGTGMLEGAFF
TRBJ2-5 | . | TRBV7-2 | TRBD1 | TGTGCCAGCAGCCCGGACAGGAACCAAGAGACCCAGTACTTC | CASSPDRNQETQYF
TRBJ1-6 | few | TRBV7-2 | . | TGTGCCAGCAGCTTCAGGGAGGGGTCACCCCTCCACTTT | CASSFREGSPLHF
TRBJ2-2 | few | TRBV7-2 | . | TGTGCCAGCAGTATGACCCGGGTTACCGGGGAGCTGTTTTTT | CASSMTRVTGELFF
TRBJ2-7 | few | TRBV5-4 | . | TGTGCCAGCAGCTTGTACGGGACGGGCTACGAGCAGTACTTC | CASSLYGTGYEQYF
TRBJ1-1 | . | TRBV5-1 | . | TGCGCCAGCAGCTTGGAGGGCAGCCTGGAGTACACTGAAGCTTTCTTT | CASSLEGSLEYTEAFF
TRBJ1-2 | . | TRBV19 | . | TGTGCCAGTAGTATGGGACTAAGGACTAACTATGGCTACACCTTC | CASSMGLRTNYGYTF
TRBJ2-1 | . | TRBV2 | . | TGTGCCTTCCACGCCAGCTCCTACAATGAGCAGTTCTTC | CAFHASSYNEQFF
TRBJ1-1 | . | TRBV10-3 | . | TGTGCCATCCGAGAAATCAGGGGAGGGAACACTGAAGCTTTCTTT | CAIREIRGGNTEAFF